The 27 T cell receptor beta chains listed next were all sequenced from one sample in a study of response to subunit inactivated influenza vaccine. TCRdb fed the RT-PCR reads into MiXCR, producing one record per CDR3 protein. Of over 650,000 distinct CDR3 sequences listed, about 18% are singletons. The source material was PBMCs from blood, sampled roughly 5 days after vaccination. The receptors were sampled from a man aged 50 to 60 who received an inactivated influenza vaccine.

This clonotype was counted between two and nine times. J is TRBJ2-4 and V is TRBV4-1, with TRBD2 matching over 12 bases. CDR1 and CDR2 (germline): MGHRA, YSYEKL. J lost 5 bases, V lost 4 bases, and 3 bases had no gene match. This CDR3 spans 15 amino acids. The CDR3 loop reads CASSRLAGGQNIQYF. The CDR3 bases are TGCGCCAGCAGCCGCCTAGCGGGGGGGCAAAACATTCAGTACTTC.

The chain uses TRBV20-1 and TRBJ2-3; 11 bases match TRBD2. CDR3 size: 15 residues. The trim removed 5 bases at V and 2 bases at J, leaving 6 bases unmatched. Germline CDR1 DFQATT, CDR2 SNEGSKA (reference sequence). In nucleotides, the CDR3 is TGCAGTGCTTTGGGGACTAGCGGAACCACAGATACGCAGTATTTT. Its translation: CSALGTSGTTDTQYF.

There are a few counts of this clonotype. The chain employs TRBV29-1 and TRBJ2-3; perhaps D is TRBD1 or TRBD2 (5 bases each). Trimming cost V 7 bases and J 15 bases, with 26 bases left between them. CDR1 and CDR2 from the germline V gene are SQVTM and ANQGSEA. The CDR3 covers 13 residues. CDR3 nucleotides: TGCAGCGCCACCAGAGGGTCAGGACAAGGGAAATATTTT. This translates into CSATRGSGQGKYF.

The chain is built from TRBV9 and TRBJ2-2, with D perhaps given as TRBD1 or TRBD2 (5 bases each). Germline lookup yields CDR1 SGDLS and CDR2 YYNGEE. This CDR3 region has 20 residues. The V end was cut by 0 bases, the J end by 11 bases, with 32 bases between. The CDR3 spells CASSVGTGTPGHRGRIELFF. DNA for the CDR3: TGTGCCAGCAGCGTAGGGACCGGAACACCTGGCCACCGGGGACGTATCGAGCTGTTTTTT.

The chain employs TRBV2 and TRBJ2-1; D call uncertain. Germline CDR1 and CDR2: SNHLY and FYNNEI. There are 15 residues in the CDR3. Trimming pared 4 bases from V and 4 bases from J, leaving 14 bases between. The CDR3, as DNA: TGTGCCAGCAGTGTAGGCCCCCCAACTTACAATGAGCAGTTCTTC. Residues: CASSVGPPTYNEQFF.

The J gene is TRBJ2-1, the V gene TRBV11-2; D call uncertain. CDR1 and CDR2 from the germline V gene are SGHAT and FQNNGV. The CDR3 runs to 12 residues. The V end was cut by 6 bases, the J end by 6 bases, with 9 bases between. The CDR3 here is CASSSNLNEQFF. The CDR3 nucleotides read TGTGCCAGCAGTTCAAACCTCAATGAGCAGTTCTTC. The variable domain in full, completed from reference TRBV11-2 and TRBJ2-1, reads EAGVAQSPRYKIIEKRQSVAFWCNPISGHATLYWYQQILGQGPKLLIQFQNNGVVDDSQLPKDRFSAERLKGVDSTLKIQPAKLEDSAVYLCASSSNLNEQFFGPGTRLTVL.

The chain uses TRBV12-3 or TRBV12-4 and TRBJ1-1; D is unclear. The CDR3 has 13 residues. V was cut by 6 bases and J by 2 bases, with 10 bases left in between. The CDR3 region is CASSPSPNTEAFF. As DNA, the CDR3 is TGTGCCAGCAGCCCAAGTCCTAACACTGAAGCTTTCTTT.

In its sample, this clonotype was seen once. The rearrangement joins TRBV7-2 to TRBJ2-5; 8 nucleotides match TRBD1. The germline V gene has CDR1 SGHTA and CDR2 FQGNSA. The CDR3 spans 17 residues. The junction had 8 bases not matched to a gene; V was cut back by 0 bases and J by 2 bases. CDR3 coding DNA: TGTGCCAGCAGCTTAGCGCAATTGACAGGGGCTCAAGAGACCCAGTACTTC. Protein: CASSLAQLTGAQETQYF.

V and J are TRBV29-1 and TRBJ2-1, with 7 positions matching TRBD1. There are 12 residues in the CDR3. Per the germline V gene, CDR1 is SQVTM and CDR2 is ANQGSEA. J lost 10 bases, V lost 7 bases, and 10 bases had no gene match. The CDR3 sequence: CSAGRQGREQFF. In nucleotides, the CDR3 is TGCAGCGCCGGAAGACAGGGACGGGAGCAGTTCTTC.

The V and J genes are TRBV6-1 and TRBJ2-1, with 8 positions matching TRBD1. Trimming removed 7 bases from V and 5 bases from J; junction bases left unmatched: 13. The CDR3 runs to 16 residues. In germline, CDR1 is MNHNS, CDR2 SASEGT. CDR3 protein: CASKKGGGQGHNEQFF. The CDR3 DNA reads as TGTGCCAGCAAGAAGGGAGGAGGACAGGGCCACAATGAGCAGTTCTTC.

The V and J genes are TRBV5-4 and TRBJ2-3, with TRBD2 matching over 8 bases. Germline V gene data show CDR1 as SGHNT and CDR2 as YYREEE (reference sequence). This CDR3 region has 14 residues. Germline trimming cut 2 bases from V and 9 bases from J; bases unmatched to any gene: 8. The CDR3 protein is CASSFGSREATQYF. CDR3 nucleotide sequence: TGTGCCAGCAGCTTCGGCTCGCGGGAGGCAACGCAGTATTTT.

The rearrangement links TRBV3-1 to TRBJ1-1; D remains unclear. With 3 bases removed from V and 7 bases from J, the gap between germline ends came to 6 bases. This CDR3 spans 11 amino acids. Germline V CDR1 and CDR2: LGHDT, YNNKEL (reference sequence). CDR3 in DNA: TGTGCCAGCAGCCACCGGGATGAAGCTTTCTTT. Translated: CASSHRDEAFF.

This clonotype was counted a few times. This sequence joins TRBV10-1 and TRBJ2-3; 8 nucleotides line up with TRBD2. J lost 0 bases, V lost 4 bases, and 9 bases had no gene match. CDR3 size: 17 residues. Germline assignment: CDR1 WNHNN and CDR2 SYGVQD (reference sequence). CDR3 DNA sequence: TGCGCCAGCAGTGTCGGAACCTCTAGCGGGAGCACAGATACGCAGTATTTT. Translated, it gives CASSVGTSSGSTDTQYF.

V usage is TRBV20-1 and J usage is TRBJ2-1; 8 bases map to TRBD1. The CDR3 spans 14 residues. The ends lost 4 bases at V and 7 bases at J; junction bases unmatched: 9. The germline V gene encodes CDR1 DFQATT and CDR2 SNEGSKA (reference sequence). Written as DNA, the CDR3 is TGCAGTGCTATTTCCAGGGGGCGCACGAATGAGCAGTTCTTC. It encodes CSAISRGRTNEQFF.

The rearrangement joins TRBV9 to TRBJ2-1, with D perhaps TRBD1 or TRBD2 (5 bases each). Trimming removed 0 bases from V and 6 bases from J, with 25 bases in between. The germline CDR1 and CDR2 sequences are SGDLS and YYNGEE. The CDR3 totals 19 residues. CDR3 DNA: TGTGCCAGCAGCGTAGCGTCCATGGGTGGGAGTGGGGCGGCCAATGAGCAGTTCTTC. It specifies CASSVASMGGSGAANEQFF. The full variable domain, completed using reference TRBV9 and TRBJ2-1, is DSGVTQTPKHLITATGQRVTLRCSPRSGDLSVYWYQQSLDQGLQFLIQYYNGEERAKGNILERFSAQQFPDLHSELNLSSLELGDSALYFCASSVASMGGSGAANEQFFGPGTRLTVL.

The chain carries TRBV25-1 and TRBJ1-3; D uncertain. Trimming left V 4 bases short and J 0 bases short, with 10 bases between. This CDR3 comprises 15 residues. CDR1 and CDR2 from the germline V gene are MGHDK and SYGVNS. CDR3 in amino acids: CASSAGPSSGNTIYF. CDR3 DNA sequence: TGTGCCAGCAGTGCTGGGCCCAGCTCTGGAAACACCATATATTTT.

This clonotype was seen many times. The chain is built from TRBV29-1 and TRBJ2-5, with 10 positions matching TRBD1. The CDR3 is made up of 14 amino acids. V gave up 7 bases and J gave up 2 bases; unmatched junction bases: 7. Germline CDR1 is SQVTM and CDR2 is ANQGSEA. CDR3 loop: CSEGRQGAQETQYF. Written as DNA, the CDR3 is TGCAGCGAAGGTAGACAGGGGGCACAAGAGACCCAGTACTTC.

The chain combines TRBV4-3 with TRBJ2-7; 8 nucleotides line up with TRBD1. The junction had 7 bases not matched to a gene; V was cut back by 8 bases and J by 7 bases. The germline gives CDR1 LGHNA, CDR2 YSLEER. CDR3 length: 12 residues. The CDR3 spells CASGQGVGEQYF. The CDR3 nucleotides read TGCGCCAGCGGACAGGGAGTAGGAGAGCAGTACTTC.

This sequence joins TRBV12-3 or TRBV12-4 and TRBJ1-1, with 9 bases aligning to TRBD1. The CDR3 loop spans 15 amino acids. With 5 bases clipped from V and 3 bases from J, the junction kept 7 bases outside the gene matches. The chain's CDR3 is CASSPGTGSDTEAFF. DNA for the CDR3: TGTGCCAGCAGTCCTGGGACAGGGAGCGACACTGAAGCTTTCTTT.

This clonotype showed up just a few times. The CDR3 DNA sequence: TGCAGTGTGAGCCGGGGACTAGCGGGGGAGACCCAGTACTTC. It yields the protein CSVSRGLAGETQYF. The chain employs TRBV20-1 and TRBJ2-5, with 13 bases matching TRBD2. CDR1 and CDR2 (germline): DFQATT, SNEGSKA (reference sequence). This CDR3 has 14 residues. V lost 7 bases, J lost 5 bases, and 7 bases stayed unmatched.

The J gene is TRBJ1-6, the V gene TRBV28, with D hard to call. V was shortened by 8 bases and J by 10 bases, with 12 bases between the two germline ends. This CDR3 is 12 amino acids long. CDR1 is MDHEN and CDR2 is SYDVKM in the germline V gene. CDR3 sequence (DNA): TGTGCCAGCGCAAAACACGGCTCACCCCTCCACTTT. The encoded protein is CASAKHGSPLHF. Full variable domain (outside the CDR3, taken from reference TRBV28 and TRBJ1-6): DVKVTQSSRYLVKRTGEKVFLECVQDMDHENMFWYRQDPGLGLRLIYFSYDVKMKEKGDIPEGYSVSREKKERFSLILESASTNQTSMYLCASAKHGSPLHFGNGTRLTVT.

This clonotype has a handful of counts. This rearrangement joins TRBV29-1 to TRBJ2-3; D might be TRBD2 (6 bases). Germline CDR1 and CDR2: SQVTM and ANQGSEA. V gave up 7 bases and J gave up 2 bases, with 16 bases separating them. This CDR3 has 14 residues. CDR3 sequence reads: CSAVGGEFTDTQYF. In DNA form, the CDR3 reads TGCAGCGCAGTGGGCGGGGAATTCACAGATACGCAGTATTTT.

A remark on this clonotype: It is likely a read error: a sequence one base away is far more abundant. The chain joins TRBV6-2 or TRBV6-3 to TRBJ2-7, with D hard to call. Germline CDR1 reads MNHEY; CDR2 reads SVGEGT. V was pared by 7 bases and J by 0 bases, with 4 bases between. This CDR3 region has 11 residues. As DNA, the CDR3 is TGTGCCAGCACCCACTCCTACGAGCAGTACTTC. This translates into CASTHSYEQYF.

The J gene is TRBJ1-6, the V gene TRBV6-1; maybe TRBD1 (5 bases). V was pared by 3 bases and J by 3 bases, with 12 bases between. CDR3 length: 16 residues. Germline loops: CDR1 MNHNS, CDR2 SASEGT. This CDR3 is CASSDRQSYYNSPLHF. In DNA form, the CDR3 reads TGTGCCAGCAGTGACAGACAGTCATACTATAATTCACCCCTCCACTTT.

This chain uses TRBV29-1 with TRBJ2-5; TRBD1 might be the D (6 bases). The CDR3 is made up of 13 amino acids. Trimming cost V 4 bases and J 1 base, with 10 bases left between them. Germline V lookup: CDR1 SQVTM, CDR2 ANQGSEA. The CDR3 spells CSVVAQGQETQYF. CDR3 nucleotide sequence: TGCAGCGTTGTTGCACAGGGCCAAGAGACCCAGTACTTC.

V is TRBV20-1 and J is TRBJ2-3; 9 bases map to TRBD2. Germline V gives CDR1 DFQATT, CDR2 SNEGSKA (reference sequence). This CDR3 has 16 amino acids. The J segment lost 2 bases and the V segment lost 1 base, leaving 7 bases of the junction unmatched. The CDR3 DNA reads TGCAGTGCTAGAGTCCCCCTAGCGGGATCCACAGATACGCAGTATTTT. Amino acid sequence: CSARVPLAGSTDTQYF.

This clonotype appeared a few times. The chain recombines TRBV29-1 with TRBJ2-3, with TRBD2 matching 10 bases. Unmatched junction bases numbered 4, after V lost 5 bases and J lost 2 bases. From germline, CDR1 is SQVTM and CDR2 ANQGSEA. The CDR3 is made up of 14 amino acids. For the CDR3, the DNA is TGCAGCGTTAGCGGGGGGGCGCCCACAGATACGCAGTATTTT. It translates to CSVSGGAPTDTQYF.